This is a list of T cell receptor beta chains from one sample in a study of blood T cell repertoires in COVID-19. Libraries were prepared by immunoSEQ multiplex PCR; TCRdb keeps only in-frame clonotypes and omits some of them. Here the sample spans hundreds of thousands of clones, around 85% being singletons. The sequenced sample consisted of peripheral blood. Receptor source: a man older than 75 with acute or convalescent COVID-19. Both conserved end residues are part of each CDR3. A D gene is named only where the DNA matches it firmly. Size tells how often a clone was seen (once, few, many) or the class of an expanded clone, and some rows leave it out.

V gene	clone size	J gene	D gene	CDR3 protein	CDR3 DNA
TRBV6-5	NA	TRBJ1-2	NA	CASGLRGDYGYTF	TGTGCCAGCGGTCTCCGGGGAGACTATGGCTACACCTTC
TRBV29-1	NA	TRBJ2-1	TRBD2	CSVEVGLVPYNEQFF	TGCAGCGTTGAAGTGGGACTAGTCCCCTACAATGAGCAGTTCTTC
TRBV28	NA	TRBJ1-2	NA	CASSIIARDYGYTF	TGTGCCAGCAGTATCATAGCCCGAGATTATGGCTACACCTTC
TRBV18	NA	TRBJ1-2	TRBD1	CASSLQGYGYTF	TGTGCCAGCTCGCTACAGGGGTATGGCTACACCTTC
TRBV4-2	NA	TRBJ1-1	TRBD1	CASSPYGTGGERDTEAFF	TGTGCCAGCAGCCCATATGGGACAGGGGGCGAGAGGGACACTGAAGCTTTCTTT
TRBV10-2	NA	TRBJ2-3	NA	CASRVGGRPDTQYF	TGCGCCAGCAGAGTGGGGGGGCGTCCAGATACGCAGTATTTT
TRBV6-1	few	TRBJ1-5	TRBD1	CASSDDRGFGNQPQHF	TGTGCCAGCAGTGACGACAGGGGATTCGGGAATCAGCCCCAGCATTTT
TRBV4-1	NA	TRBJ2-7	TRBD2	CASSQGTGGISYEQYF	TGCGCCAGCAGCCAAGGGACGGGGGGAATATCCTACGAGCAGTACTTC
TRBV25-1	NA	TRBJ1-5	NA	CASRQGDQPQHF	TGTGCCAGCAGGCAGGGTGACCAGCCCCAGCATTTT
TRBV5-6	few	TRBJ2-3	TRBD2	CASSLGLAGVAQYF	TGTGCCAGCAGCTTGGGACTAGCGGGAGTCGCACAGTATTTT
TRBV27	NA	TRBJ1-3	TRBD1	CASSPGTASGNTIYF	TGTGCCAGCAGTCCAGGGACAGCCTCTGGAAACACCATATATTTT
TRBV5-4	NA	TRBJ2-1	TRBD1	CASSFRTGMYNEQFF	TGTGCCAGCAGCTTCCGGACAGGGATGTACAATGAGCAGTTCTTC
TRBV5-1	few	TRBJ1-6	NA	CASSLQGTSYNSPLHF	TGCGCCAGCAGCTTGCAGGGGACCTCCTATAATTCACCCCTCCACTTT
TRBV6-5	NA	TRBJ1-5	NA	CASSYSSFTSNQPQHF	TGTGCCAGCAGTTACTCAAGCTTCACGAGCAATCAGCCCCAGCATTTT
TRBV6-5	NA	TRBJ2-7	NA	CASRPYRDSEQYF	TGTGCCAGCAGACCCTACAGGGATTCCGAGCAGTACTTC
TRBV2	NA	TRBJ2-7	NA	CASSSDILSSYEQYF	TGTGCCAGCAGTTCCGACATACTTTCCTCCTACGAGCAGTACTTC
TRBV18	NA	TRBJ2-2	TRBD1	CASSPGQDHRLTGELFF	TGTGCCAGCTCACCGGGACAGGACCATAGGTTGACCGGGGAGCTGTTTTTT
TRBV7-2	NA	TRBJ1-6	NA	CASSLGSRARNSPLHF	TGTGCCAGCAGCTTAGGTAGCAGGGCCAGGAATTCACCCCTCCACTTT
TRBV5-1	NA	TRBJ2-1	NA	CASSLAVSSYNEQFF	TGCGCCAGCAGCTTGGCCGTGTCTTCCTACAATGAGCAGTTCTTC
TRBV18	NA	TRBJ2-4	TRBD1	CASSSKTGENIQYF	TGTGCCAGCTCATCGAAGACAGGGGAAAACATTCAGTACTTC
TRBV19	NA	TRBJ1-3	NA	CASRDIASGNTIYF	TGTGCCAGTAGAGACATTGCCTCTGGAAACACCATATATTTT
TRBV10-1	NA	TRBJ1-4	NA	CASSDGGGKLFF	TGCGCCAGCAGTGATGGGGGCGGGAAACTGTTTTTT
TRBV5-5	NA	TRBJ2-3	TRBD2	CASSRPAGGPADTQYF	TGTGCCAGCAGCCGCCCAGCGGGAGGGCCGGCAGATACGCAGTATTTT